Each of the 18 T cell receptor beta chains below was sequenced from the same sample in a study of blood T cell repertoires in COVID-19. Repertoires were generated with immunoSEQ multiplex PCR, while TCRdb's copy carries only in-frame clones and drops some. The repertoire has 40,000 or so clones, roughly 85% of them found once; the top ten carry more than 6.5%. Material: peripheral blood. These receptors all stem from a man between 60 and 70 years old with active COVID-19.

This clone came up once. This chain links TRBV5-8 with TRBJ1-5; 8 bases are a match to TRBD1. Germline V gives CDR1 SGHTS, CDR2 YDEGEE. V dropped 6 bases and J dropped 6; count of bases not matched to a gene: 8. This CDR3 spans 14 amino acids. The CDR3 sequence: CASTKFRGPQPQHF. CDR3 nucleotides: TGTGCCAGCACAAAATTCAGGGGGCCTCAGCCCCAGCATTTT.

V is TRBV19 and J is TRBJ2-7; 7 nucleotides agree with TRBD1. V lost 6 bases, J lost 7 bases, and 9 bases stayed unmatched. The germline V gene has CDR1 LNHDA and CDR2 SQIVND (reference sequence). This CDR3 contains 13 residues. CDR3 in amino acids: CASSSRGLEEQYF. The CDR3 DNA reads TGTGCCAGTAGCTCTAGGGGGCTTGAGGAGCAGTACTTC.

This sequence joins TRBV5-1 and TRBJ2-1, with 7 bases that match TRBD2. Germline V lookup: CDR1 SGHRS, CDR2 YFSETQ. CDR3 length: 16 amino acids. The J segment lost 0 bases and the V segment lost 0 bases, leaving 3 bases of the junction unmatched. Here the CDR3 reads CASSLVGGSSYNEQFF. DNA for the CDR3: TGCGCCAGCAGCTTGGTTGGCGGGAGCTCCTACAATGAGCAGTTCTTC.

This sequence joins TRBV7-2 and TRBJ2-1; 9 bases line up with TRBD2. The germline CDR1 and CDR2 sequences are SGHTA and FQGNSA. CDR3 length equals 15 residues. Trimming cost V 8 bases and J 1 base; bases outside gene matches: 6. CDR3 coding DNA: TGTGCCAGCCGGGCGGGACTAGCATCCTACAATGAGCAGTTCTTC. Its protein is CASRAGLASYNEQFF.

The chain links TRBV7-2 to TRBJ2-2, with D maybe TRBD2 (5 bases). The V and J ends lost 4 bases and 1 base respectively, with 16 bases between them. This CDR3 spans 17 amino acids. Looked up from germline, CDR1 is SGHTA and CDR2 is FQGNSA. The CDR3 bases are TGTGCCAGCAGCTCCCGAACTAGTATAGTGAACACCGGGGAGCTGTTTTTT. Amino acids: CASSSRTSIVNTGELFF.

The chain combines TRBV6-5 with TRBJ2-2; 8 positions match TRBD2. V lost 5 bases, J lost 1 base, and 0 bases stayed unmatched. The CDR3 loop spans 14 amino acids. Germline CDR1 and CDR2: MNHEY and SVGAGI. The CDR3 region has the DNA TGTGCCAGCAGTACTAGCGGGAACACCGGGGAGCTGTTTTTT. It yields the protein CASSTSGNTGELFF.

The rearrangement links TRBV7-3 to TRBJ2-3, with TRBD2 matching over 8 bases. This CDR3 is 15 amino acids long. Germline V gives CDR1 SGHTA, CDR2 FQGTGA. Trimming took 5 bases from V and 2 from J; bases not matched to a gene: 6. This CDR3 reads CASSPLAGYTDTQYF. In nucleotides, the CDR3 is TGTGCCAGCAGCCCCTTAGCGGGGTACACAGATACGCAGTATTTT.

V is TRBV5-1 and J is TRBJ2-7; D not resolved. V gave up 4 bases and J gave up 1 base, with 6 bases separating them. The V gene's germline CDR1 is SGHRS and CDR2 YFSETQ. This CDR3 region has 12 residues. CDR3 region: CASSLTSYEQYF. The CDR3 coding sequence is TGCGCCAGCAGCCTGACATCCTACGAGCAGTACTTC.

This chain joins TRBV6-5 and TRBJ2-7; D may be TRBD1 (5 bases). Germline CDR1 and CDR2: MNHEY and SVGAGI. The CDR3 sequence is 15 residues long. The V and J ends lost 2 bases and 6 bases respectively, with 17 bases between them. CDR3 sequence: CASSYGASQSAEQYF. The CDR3 DNA sequence: TGTGCCAGCAGTTACGGGGCCTCACAATCCGCCGAGCAGTACTTC.

This chain links TRBV6-5 with TRBJ1-3, with TRBD1 as a possible D gene (5 bases). Germline V gene lookup returns CDR1 MNHEY and CDR2 SVGAGI. The CDR3 runs to 14 residues. The V and J ends lost 6 bases and 6 bases respectively, with 15 bases between them. The CDR3 nucleotides read TGTGCCAGCAGAACGACAGCCTCGGTAAACACCATATATTTT. Amino acid sequence: CASRTTASVNTIYF.

The gene calls are TRBV3-1 (or the pseudogene TRBV3-2) and TRBJ2-6; D is uncertain. Trimming stripped 8 bases from V and 3 bases from J, with 5 bases between. The V gene's germline CDR1 is LGHDT and CDR2 YNNKEL (reference sequence). The length of the CDR3 is 12 residues. The CDR3 protein is CASESGANVLTF. In DNA, the CDR3 is TGTGCCAGCGAGAGTGGGGCCAACGTCCTGACTTTC.

The chain couples TRBV27 to TRBJ1-1, with TRBD1 matching over 7 bases. This CDR3 comprises 14 residues. CDR1 MNHEY and CDR2 SMNVEV come from the germline V gene (reference sequence). The ends lost 3 bases at V and 0 bases at J; junction bases unmatched: 1. The CDR3 loop reads CASSFTGVNTEAFF. The CDR3 nucleotides are TGTGCCAGCAGTTTCACAGGGGTGAACACTGAAGCTTTCTTT.

The chain links TRBV2 to TRBJ2-4, with a possible D match to TRBD2 (5 bases). The V gene lost 7 bases and the J gene lost 0 bases, with 7 bases spanning the gap. CDR1 and CDR2 from the germline V gene are SNHLY and FYNNEI. There are 13 residues in the CDR3. The DNA for the CDR3 is TGTGCCAGCAAAGGACTAGCCAAAAACATTCAGTACTTC. This translates into CASKGLAKNIQYF. Combining the CDR3 with reference TRBV2 and TRBJ2-4 gives the whole variable domain EPEVTQTPSHQVTQMGQEVILRCVPISNHLYFYWYRQILGQKVEFLVSFYNNEISEKSEIFDDQFSVERPDGSNFTLKIRSTKLEDSAMYFCASKGLAKNIQYFGAGTRLSVL.

This chain connects TRBV6-2 or TRBV6-3 to TRBJ2-5; D may be TRBD1 (6 bases). Germline V gene data show CDR1 as MNHEY and CDR2 as SVGEGT. The V end lost 5 bases, the J end lost 0 bases, and 13 bases lay between the germline ends. CDR3 length: 15 amino acids. CDR3 nucleotides: TGTGCCAGCAGTGACGGACAGTCTGACCAAGAGACCCAGTACTTC. This gives the protein CASSDGQSDQETQYF.

This clone was detected once. V and J are TRBV9 and TRBJ1-2; the D gene is possibly TRBD1 (5 bases). The V gene's germline CDR1 is SGDLS and CDR2 YYNGEE. This CDR3 is built from 15 residues. V lost 0 bases, J lost 2 bases, and 11 bases lay in between. The CDR3 reads CASSVGGSQNYGYTF. Here the CDR3 DNA reads TGTGCCAGCAGCGTAGGGGGCAGCCAGAACTATGGCTACACCTTC.

The chain has TRBV2 and TRBJ1-1, with TRBD1 matching 8 bases. The CDR3 has 15 amino acids. CDR1 SNHLY and CDR2 FYNNEI come from the germline V gene. After removal of 5 bases from V and 0 bases from J, the junction contained 5 bases not matched to a gene. Here the CDR3 reads CASSRQGTMNTEAFF. CDR3 sequence (DNA): TGTGCCAGCAGTAGACAGGGGACTATGAACACTGAAGCTTTCTTT.

The rearrangement joins TRBV6-2 or TRBV6-3 to TRBJ1-5, with 7 nucleotides matching TRBD1. Losses at the gene ends were 1 base for V and 3 bases for J; bases not matched to a gene: 6. This CDR3 is 16 amino acids long. Germline-derived CDR1 and CDR2 are MNHEY and SVGEGT. In DNA, the CDR3 is TGTGCCAGCAGTTACTTGGGACAGCTTTCCAATCAGCCCCAGCATTTT. Translating it yields CASSYLGQLSNQPQHF.

CDR3 sequence reads: CASSFRFETGDYEQYF. The CDR3 nucleotides read TGTGCCAGCAGTTTCCGCTTCGAGACAGGGGATTACGAGCAGTACTTC. This rearrangement joins TRBV28 to TRBJ2-7, with 8 bases aligning to TRBD1. The length of the CDR3 is 16 residues. V shed 3 bases and J 4 bases; nucleotides not matched to a gene: 11. The V gene's germline CDR1 is MDHEN and CDR2 SYDVKM.